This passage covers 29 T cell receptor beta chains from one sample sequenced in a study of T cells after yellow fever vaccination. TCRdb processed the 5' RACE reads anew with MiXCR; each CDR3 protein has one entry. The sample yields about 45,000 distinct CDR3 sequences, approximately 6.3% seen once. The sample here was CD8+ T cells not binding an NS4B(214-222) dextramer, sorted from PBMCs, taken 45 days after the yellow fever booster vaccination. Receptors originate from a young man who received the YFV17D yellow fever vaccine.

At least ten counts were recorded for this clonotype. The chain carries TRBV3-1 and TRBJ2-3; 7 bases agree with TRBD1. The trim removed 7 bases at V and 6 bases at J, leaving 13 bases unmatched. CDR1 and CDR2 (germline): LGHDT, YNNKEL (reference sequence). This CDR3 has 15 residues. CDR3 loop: CASKTGTDSLDTQYF. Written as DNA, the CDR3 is TGTGCCAGCAAGACCGGGACAGACTCTTTGGATACGCAGTATTTT.

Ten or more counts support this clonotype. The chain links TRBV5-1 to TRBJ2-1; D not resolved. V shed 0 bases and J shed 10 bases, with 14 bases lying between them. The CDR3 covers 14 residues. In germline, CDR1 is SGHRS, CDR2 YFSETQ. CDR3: CASSLESSLGEQFF. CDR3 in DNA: TGCGCCAGCAGCTTGGAGTCCTCTCTTGGGGAGCAGTTCTTC.

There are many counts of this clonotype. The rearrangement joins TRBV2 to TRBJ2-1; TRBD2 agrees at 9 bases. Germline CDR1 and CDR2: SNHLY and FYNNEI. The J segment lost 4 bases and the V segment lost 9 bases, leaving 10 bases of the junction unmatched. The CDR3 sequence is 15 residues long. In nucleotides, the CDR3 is TGTGCCAGTTCTTCGGTAGCGGGAGATTACAATGAGCAGTTCTTC. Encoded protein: CASSSVAGDYNEQFF.

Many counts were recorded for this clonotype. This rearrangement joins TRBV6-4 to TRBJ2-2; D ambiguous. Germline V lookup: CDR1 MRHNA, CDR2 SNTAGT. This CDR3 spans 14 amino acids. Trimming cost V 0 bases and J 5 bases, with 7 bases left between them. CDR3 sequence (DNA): TGTGCCAGCAGTGACTCTTCCGGGACCGGGGAGCTGTTTTTT. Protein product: CASSDSSGTGELFF.

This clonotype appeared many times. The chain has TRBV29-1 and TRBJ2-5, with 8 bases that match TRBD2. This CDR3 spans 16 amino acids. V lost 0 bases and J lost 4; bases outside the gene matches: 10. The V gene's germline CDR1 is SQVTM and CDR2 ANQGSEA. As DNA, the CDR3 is TGCAGCGTTGAAGATCCAAGCGGACTAGCTGTAGAGACCCAGTACTTC. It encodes CSVEDPSGLAVETQYF.

The CDR3 is CASSQEAAGSGSAYNEQFF. The DNA for the CDR3 is TGCGCCAGCAGCCAAGAAGCGGCGGGTAGCGGGAGCGCTTACAATGAGCAGTTCTTC. The chain carries TRBV4-3 and TRBJ2-1; 9 nucleotides align to TRBD2. The junction had 13 bases not matched to a gene; V was cut back by 0 bases and J by 4 bases. Germline V gene sequence: CDR1 LGHNA, CDR2 YSLEER. The CDR3 loop spans 19 amino acids.

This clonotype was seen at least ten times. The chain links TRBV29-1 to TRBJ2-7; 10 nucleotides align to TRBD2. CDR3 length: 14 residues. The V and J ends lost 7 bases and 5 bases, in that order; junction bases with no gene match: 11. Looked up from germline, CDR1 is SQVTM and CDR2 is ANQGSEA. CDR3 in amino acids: CSATSGNTGNEQYF. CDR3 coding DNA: TGCAGCGCAACTAGCGGGAATACTGGTAACGAGCAGTACTTC.

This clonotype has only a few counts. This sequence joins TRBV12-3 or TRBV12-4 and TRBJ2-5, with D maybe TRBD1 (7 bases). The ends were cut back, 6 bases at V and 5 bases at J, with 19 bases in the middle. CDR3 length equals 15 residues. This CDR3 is CASSPGQAEGETQYF. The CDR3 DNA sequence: TGTGCCAGCAGCCCAGGACAGGCGGAGGGGGAGACCCAGTACTTC.

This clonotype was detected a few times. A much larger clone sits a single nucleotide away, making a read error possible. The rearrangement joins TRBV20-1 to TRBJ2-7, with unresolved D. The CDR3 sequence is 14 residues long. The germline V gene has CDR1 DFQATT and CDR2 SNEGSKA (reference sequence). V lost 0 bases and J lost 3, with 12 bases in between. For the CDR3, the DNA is TGCAGTGCTAGAGACCCGGACGAGATCTACGAGCAGTACTTC. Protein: CSARDPDEIYEQYF.

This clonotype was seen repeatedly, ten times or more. The CDR3 here is CASSFPDTQYF. For the CDR3, the DNA is TGTGCCAGCAGCTTCCCAGATACGCAGTATTTT. This sequence joins TRBV7-9 and TRBJ2-3, with no clear D. Trimming took 3 bases from V and 4 from J, leaving 2 bases between them. In germline, CDR1 is SEHNR, CDR2 FQNEAQ (reference sequence). The CDR3 runs 11 residues.

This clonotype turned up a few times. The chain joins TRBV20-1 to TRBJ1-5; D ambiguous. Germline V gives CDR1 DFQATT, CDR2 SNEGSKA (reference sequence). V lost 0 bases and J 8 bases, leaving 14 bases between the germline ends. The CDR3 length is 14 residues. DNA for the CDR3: TGCAGTGCTAGAGATTTCGGGCCCGGGGAGCCCCAGCATTTT. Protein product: CSARDFGPGEPQHF.

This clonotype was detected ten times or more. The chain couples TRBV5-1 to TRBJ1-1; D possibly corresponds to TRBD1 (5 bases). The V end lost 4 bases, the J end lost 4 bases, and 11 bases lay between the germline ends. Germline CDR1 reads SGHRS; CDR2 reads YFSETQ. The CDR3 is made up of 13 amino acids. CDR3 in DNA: TGCGCCAGCAGCCTACAGGCGGTCACTGAAGCTTTCTTT. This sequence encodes CASSLQAVTEAFF.

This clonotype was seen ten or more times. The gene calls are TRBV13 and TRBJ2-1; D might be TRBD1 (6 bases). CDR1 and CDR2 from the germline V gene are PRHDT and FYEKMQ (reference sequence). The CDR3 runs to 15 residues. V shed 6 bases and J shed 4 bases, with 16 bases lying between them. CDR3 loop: CASRTWAGAYNEQFF. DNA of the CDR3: TGTGCCAGCAGAACATGGGCAGGGGCGTACAATGAGCAGTTCTTC.

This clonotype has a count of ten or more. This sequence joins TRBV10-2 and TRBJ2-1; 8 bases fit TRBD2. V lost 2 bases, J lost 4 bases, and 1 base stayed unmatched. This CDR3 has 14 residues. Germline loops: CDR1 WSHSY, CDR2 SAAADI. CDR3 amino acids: CASSEGGGYNEQFF. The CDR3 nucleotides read TGCGCCAGCAGTGAGGGCGGGGGGTACAATGAGCAGTTCTTC.

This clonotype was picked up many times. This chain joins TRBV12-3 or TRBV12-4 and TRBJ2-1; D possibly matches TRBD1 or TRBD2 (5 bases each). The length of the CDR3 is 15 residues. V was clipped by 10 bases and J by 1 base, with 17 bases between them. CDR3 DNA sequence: TGTGCCACTGATGGGGGATCGGGATCCTACAATGAGCAGTTCTTC. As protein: CATDGGSGSYNEQFF.

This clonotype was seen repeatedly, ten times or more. The CDR3 is CATSEGEGNTDTQYF. The CDR3 coding sequence is TGTGCCACCAGTGAAGGGGAGGGAAACACAGATACGCAGTATTTT. The chain joins TRBV24-1 to TRBJ2-3; 7 positions match TRBD2. This CDR3 has 15 amino acids. The V and J ends lost 4 bases and 2 bases, in that order; junction bases with no gene match: 5. Germline assignment: CDR1 KGHDR and CDR2 SFDVKD.

In DNA form, the CDR3 reads TGCGCCAGCAGCCAAGATGACGACCAGGGACAGCCCCAGCATTTT. It codes for CASSQDDDQGQPQHF. This chain connects TRBV4-3 to TRBJ1-5, with TRBD1 as a possible D gene (5 bases). With 0 bases removed from V and 7 bases from J, the gap between germline ends came to 13 bases. The V gene's germline CDR1 is LGHNA and CDR2 YSLEER. This CDR3 is 15 amino acids long.

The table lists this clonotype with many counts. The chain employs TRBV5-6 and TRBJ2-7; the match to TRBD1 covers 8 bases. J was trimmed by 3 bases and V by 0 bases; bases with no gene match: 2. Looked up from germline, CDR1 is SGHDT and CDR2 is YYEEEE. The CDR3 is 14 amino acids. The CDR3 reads CASSLGTGYYEQYF. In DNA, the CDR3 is TGTGCCAGCAGCTTGGGGACAGGGTACTACGAGCAGTACTTC.

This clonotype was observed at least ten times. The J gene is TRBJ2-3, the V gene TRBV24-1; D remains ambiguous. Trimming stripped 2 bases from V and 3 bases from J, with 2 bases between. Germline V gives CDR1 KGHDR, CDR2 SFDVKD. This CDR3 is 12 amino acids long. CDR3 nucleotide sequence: TGTGCCACCAGTGATTATACAGATACGCAGTATTTT. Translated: CATSDYTDTQYF.

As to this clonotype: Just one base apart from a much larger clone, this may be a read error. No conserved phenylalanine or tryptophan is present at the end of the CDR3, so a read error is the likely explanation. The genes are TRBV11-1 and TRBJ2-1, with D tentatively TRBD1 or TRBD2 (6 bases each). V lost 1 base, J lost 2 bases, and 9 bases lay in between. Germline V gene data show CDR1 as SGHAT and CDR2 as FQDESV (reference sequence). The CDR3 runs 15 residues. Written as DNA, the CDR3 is TGTGCCAGCAGCTTAGAAGGGGGGCCCTACAATGAGCAGTTCTAC. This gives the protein CASSLEGGPYNEQFY.

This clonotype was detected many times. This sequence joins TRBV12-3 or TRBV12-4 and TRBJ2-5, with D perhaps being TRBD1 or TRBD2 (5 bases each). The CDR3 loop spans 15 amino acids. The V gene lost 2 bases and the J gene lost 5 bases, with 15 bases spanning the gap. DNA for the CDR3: TGTGCCAGCAGTTTATCCCCGGGACCAGGGGAGACCCAGTACTTC. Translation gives CASSLSPGPGETQYF.

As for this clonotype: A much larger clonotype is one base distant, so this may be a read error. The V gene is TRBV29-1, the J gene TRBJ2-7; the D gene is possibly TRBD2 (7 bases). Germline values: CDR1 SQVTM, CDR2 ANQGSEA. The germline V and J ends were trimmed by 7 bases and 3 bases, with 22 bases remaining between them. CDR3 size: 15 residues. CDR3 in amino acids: CSALWVRGRVYEQYF. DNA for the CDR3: TGCAGCGCCCTGTGGGTTAGGGGGAGGGTCTACGAGCAGTACTTC.

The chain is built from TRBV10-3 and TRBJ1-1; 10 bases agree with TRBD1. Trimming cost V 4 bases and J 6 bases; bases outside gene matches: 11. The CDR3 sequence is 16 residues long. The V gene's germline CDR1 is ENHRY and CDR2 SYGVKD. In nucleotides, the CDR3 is TGTGCCATCAGTGTGTTTTCTGGGACAGGGGAACCTGAAGCTTTCTTT. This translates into CAISVFSGTGEPEAFF.

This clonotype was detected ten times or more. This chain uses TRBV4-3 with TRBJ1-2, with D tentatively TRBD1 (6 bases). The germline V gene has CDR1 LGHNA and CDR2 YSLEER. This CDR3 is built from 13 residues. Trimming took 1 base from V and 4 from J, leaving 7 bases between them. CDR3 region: CASSQATGYGYTF. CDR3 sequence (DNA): TGCGCCAGCAGCCAAGCGACAGGCTATGGCTACACCTTC.

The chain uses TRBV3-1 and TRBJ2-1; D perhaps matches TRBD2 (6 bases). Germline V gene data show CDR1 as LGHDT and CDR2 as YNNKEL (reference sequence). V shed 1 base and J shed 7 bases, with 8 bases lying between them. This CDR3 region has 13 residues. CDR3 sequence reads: CASSQGGENEQFF. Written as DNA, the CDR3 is TGTGCCAGCAGCCAAGGCGGGGAGAATGAGCAGTTCTTC.

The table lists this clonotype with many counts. The CDR3 bases are TGTGCCAGCAGCTACGGGACAACGGGGGCTTACGAGCAGTACTTC. This codes for CASSYGTTGAYEQYF. The V and J genes are TRBV28 and TRBJ2-7; TRBD1 or TRBD2 may be the D gene (6 bases each). CDR1 and CDR2 (germline): MDHEN, SYDVKM. Trimming stripped 6 bases from V and 4 bases from J, with 19 bases between. This CDR3 comprises 15 residues.

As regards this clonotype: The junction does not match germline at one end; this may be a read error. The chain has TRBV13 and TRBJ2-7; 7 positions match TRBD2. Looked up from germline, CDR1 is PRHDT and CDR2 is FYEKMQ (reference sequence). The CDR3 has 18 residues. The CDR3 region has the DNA TGTGCCTGCAGCCTTAAGGAGGGTAGCGGGTCGTACTCCTACGAGCAGTACTTC. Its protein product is CACSLKEGSGSYSYEQYF. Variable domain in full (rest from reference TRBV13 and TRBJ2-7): AAGVIQSPRHLIKEKRETATLKCYPIPRHDTVYWYQQGPGQDPQFLISFYEKMQSDKGSIPDRFSAQQFSDYHSELNMSSLELGDSALYFCACSLKEGSGSYSYEQYFGPGTRLTVT.

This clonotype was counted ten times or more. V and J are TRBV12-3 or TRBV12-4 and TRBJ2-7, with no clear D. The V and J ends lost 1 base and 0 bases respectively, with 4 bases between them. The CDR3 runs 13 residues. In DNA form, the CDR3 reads TGTGCCAGCAGTTTAGGCCTCTCCTACGAGCAGTACTTC. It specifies CASSLGLSYEQYF.

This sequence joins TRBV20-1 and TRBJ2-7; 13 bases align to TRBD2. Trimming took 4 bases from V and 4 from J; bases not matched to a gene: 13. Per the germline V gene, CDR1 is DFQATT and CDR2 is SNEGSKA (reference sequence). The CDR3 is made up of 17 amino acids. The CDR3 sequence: CSATTSGRYRSGYEQYF. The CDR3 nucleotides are TGCAGTGCTACGACTAGCGGGAGGTATCGATCCGGATACGAGCAGTACTTC.